Presented here are 13 T cell receptor beta chains from one specimen sequenced in a study of T cell repertoires in cytomegalovirus infection. TCRdb fed the reads into MiXCR, producing one record per CDR3 protein. The profile covers under 150,000 distinct CDR3 sequences, with about 30% appearing a single time and 41% taken by the ten largest. The antigens of these receptors remain unknown. This sample comprised CD8+ T cells from cultured PBMCs, obtained from culture after CMV antigen stimulation. These receptors originate from a human donor in good health (CMV status not recorded). Some clones in this sample may be carry-over from other donors' samples.

This chain connects TRBV7-3 to TRBJ2-5; TRBD2 matches 12 bases. The CDR3 has 15 residues. Germline lookup yields CDR1 SGHTA and CDR2 FQGTGA. Germline trimming cut 3 bases from V and 4 bases from J; bases unmatched to any gene: 3. The CDR3, as DNA: TGTGCCAGCAGCTTCCTAGCGGGGGGGAGAGAGACCCAGTACTTC. This codes for CASSFLAGGRETQYF.

This clonotype has a count of ten or more. This chain uses TRBV27 with TRBJ1-6, with unresolved D. Germline CDR1 is MNHEY and CDR2 is SMNVEV (reference sequence). CDR3 length: 14 amino acids. Deletions cut 1 base from V and 2 bases from J, with 3 bases between. CDR3 DNA: TGTGCCAGCAGTTTATGGACCTATAATTCACCCCTCCACTTT. This codes for CASSLWTYNSPLHF.

This clonotype was picked up a small number of times. V usage is TRBV11-2 and J usage is TRBJ2-7; D is tentatively TRBD1 or TRBD2 (7 bases each). The V gene's germline CDR1 is SGHAT and CDR2 FQNNGV. The V end lost 1 base, the J end lost 3 bases, and 37 bases lay between the germline ends. This CDR3 comprises 23 residues. The DNA of the CDR3 is TGTGCCAGCAGCTTAGGTCTTCTCCAGGGGGAGGGGAGCGCAACCCAAAACAACTACGAGCAGTACTTC. This gives the protein CASSLGLLQGEGSATQNNYEQYF.

This clonotype has a handful of counts. The V gene is TRBV6-5, the J gene TRBJ2-7, with D possibly matching TRBD1 (5 bases). Germline V gives CDR1 MNHEY, CDR2 SVGAGI. CDR3 size: 14 residues. V gave up 2 bases and J gave up 1 base, with 9 bases separating them. This CDR3 reads CASSYEAGSYEQYF. DNA of the CDR3: TGTGCCAGCAGTTACGAGGCAGGGTCCTACGAGCAGTACTTC.

The chain employs TRBV7-8 and TRBJ1-1; D is unresolved. Per the germline V gene, CDR1 is SGHVS and CDR2 is FQNEAQ. The CDR3 length is 15 residues. The V and J ends lost 2 bases and 3 bases respectively, with 13 bases between them. In DNA form, the CDR3 reads TGTGCCAGCAGCTTAAGTACGGTGTGGGACACTGAAGCTTTCTTT. Its protein is CASSLSTVWDTEAFF.

DNA of the CDR3: TGTGCCAGCAGCCCCCCCCTAATTGGGTATAATTCACCCCTCCACTTT. Its translation is CASSPPLIGYNSPLHF. This chain joins TRBV7-2 and TRBJ1-6; D remains unclear. The CDR3 covers 16 residues. The germline CDR1 and CDR2 sequences are SGHTA and FQGNSA. With 5 bases removed from V and 4 bases from J, the gap between germline ends came to 15 bases. Looking up the rest from reference TRBV7-2 and TRBJ1-6 gives the full variable domain: GAGVSQSPSNKVTEKGKDVELRCDPISGHTALYWYRQSLGQGLEFLIYFQGNSAPDKSGLPSDRFSAERTGGSVSTLTIQRTQQEDSAVYLCASSPPLIGYNSPLHFGNGTRLTVT.

This clonotype occurred many times. V gene TRBV7-3 combines with J gene TRBJ2-2; no reliable D call. The V gene's germline CDR1 is SGHTA and CDR2 FQGTGA. This CDR3 contains 13 residues. Trimming took off 3 bases at V and 6 bases at J, with 8 bases between the two ends. Here the CDR3 reads CASSLIGAGELFF. The CDR3 bases are TGTGCCAGCAGCTTGATCGGAGCCGGGGAGCTGTTTTTT.

This clonotype showed up just a few times. The J gene is TRBJ2-7, the V gene TRBV13; D may be TRBD1 or TRBD2 (7 bases each). Germline CDR1 and CDR2: PRHDT and FYEKMQ (reference sequence). The CDR3 is 18 residues long. V was pared by 5 bases and J by 1 base, with 24 bases between. This CDR3 is CASSNRDSGIGLSYEQYF. In DNA form, the CDR3 reads TGTGCCAGCAGCAACCGGGACAGCGGGATTGGCTTGTCCTACGAGCAGTACTTC.

In this sample, this clonotype turned up many times. The chain combines TRBV7-2 with TRBJ2-1; 9 nucleotides align to TRBD2. The CDR3 runs 17 residues. V was pared by 1 base and J by 8 bases, with 12 bases of the junction left unmatched. Per germline, CDR1 SGHTA and CDR2 FQGNSA. In nucleotides, the CDR3 is TGTGCCAGCAGCTTAGGAGGACGGACTAGCGTTGGGGATGAGCAGTTCTTC. As protein: CASSLGGRTSVGDEQFF. The full variable domain, rest sourced from reference TRBV7-2 and TRBJ2-1, is GAGVSQSPSNKVTEKGKDVELRCDPISGHTALYWYRQSLGQGLEFLIYFQGNSAPDKSGLPSDRFSAERTGGSVSTLTIQRTQQEDSAVYLCASSLGGRTSVGDEQFFGPGTRLTVL.

The rearrangement joins TRBV7-6 to TRBJ1-5; no definite D call. There are 16 residues in the CDR3. Germline loops: CDR1 SGHVS, CDR2 FNYEAQ. The V end lost 1 base, the J end lost 2 bases, and 12 bases lay between the germline ends. As DNA, the CDR3 is TGTGCCAGCAGCTTAGAAGCAGGTGATGGCAATCAGCCCCAGCATTTT. Translating gives CASSLEAGDGNQPQHF.

This clonotype occurred a few times. Here the CDR3 reads CATKYRDSNEQFF. CDR3 in DNA: TGTGCCACGAAATACCGGGACTCCAATGAGCAGTTCTTC. The chain couples TRBV12-3 or TRBV12-4 to TRBJ2-1; perhaps TRBD2 as D (6 bases). V was shortened by 10 bases and J by 6 bases, with 16 bases between the two germline ends. The CDR3 extends over 13 amino acids.

This clonotype was seen only a few times. The chain links TRBV7-2 to TRBJ2-5, with TRBD2 matching over 10 bases. The CDR3 is 16 residues long. The V gene end was trimmed by 5 bases and the J gene end by 1 base; junction bases not matched to a gene: 7. Germline V gives CDR1 SGHTA, CDR2 FQGNSA. The CDR3 loop is CASSRASGGLQETQYF. CDR3 in DNA: TGTGCCAGCAGCCGAGCTAGCGGGGGCCTCCAAGAGACCCAGTACTTC.

The rearrangement links TRBV5-6 to TRBJ2-4; D assignment may be TRBD1 or TRBD2 (6 bases each). The CDR3 consists of 18 residues. The V and J ends lost 4 bases and 9 bases respectively, with 29 bases between them. CDR1 and CDR2 from the germline V gene are SGHDT and YYEEEE. The DNA of the CDR3 is TGTGCCAGCAGCGGGATTCCCGGGACGGGGGCGAATCGGAGCATTCAGTACTTC. Translating gives CASSGIPGTGANRSIQYF.